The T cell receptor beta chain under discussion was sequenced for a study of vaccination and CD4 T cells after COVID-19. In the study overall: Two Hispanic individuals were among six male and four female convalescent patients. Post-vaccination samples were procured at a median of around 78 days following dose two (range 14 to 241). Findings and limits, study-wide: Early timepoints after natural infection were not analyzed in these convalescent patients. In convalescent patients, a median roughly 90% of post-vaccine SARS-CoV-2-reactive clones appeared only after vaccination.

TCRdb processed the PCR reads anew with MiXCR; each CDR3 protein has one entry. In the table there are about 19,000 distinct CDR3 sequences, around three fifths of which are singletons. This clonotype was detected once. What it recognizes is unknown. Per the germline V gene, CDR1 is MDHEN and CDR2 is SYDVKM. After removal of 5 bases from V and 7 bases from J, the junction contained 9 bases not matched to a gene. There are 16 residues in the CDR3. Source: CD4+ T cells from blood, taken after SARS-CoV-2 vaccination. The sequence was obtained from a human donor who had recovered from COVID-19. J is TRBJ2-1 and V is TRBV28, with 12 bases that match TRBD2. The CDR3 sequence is CASSRLGTSGFNEQFF. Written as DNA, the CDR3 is TGTGCCAGCAGTCGATTAGGGACTAGCGGGTTTAATGAGCAGTTCTTC.